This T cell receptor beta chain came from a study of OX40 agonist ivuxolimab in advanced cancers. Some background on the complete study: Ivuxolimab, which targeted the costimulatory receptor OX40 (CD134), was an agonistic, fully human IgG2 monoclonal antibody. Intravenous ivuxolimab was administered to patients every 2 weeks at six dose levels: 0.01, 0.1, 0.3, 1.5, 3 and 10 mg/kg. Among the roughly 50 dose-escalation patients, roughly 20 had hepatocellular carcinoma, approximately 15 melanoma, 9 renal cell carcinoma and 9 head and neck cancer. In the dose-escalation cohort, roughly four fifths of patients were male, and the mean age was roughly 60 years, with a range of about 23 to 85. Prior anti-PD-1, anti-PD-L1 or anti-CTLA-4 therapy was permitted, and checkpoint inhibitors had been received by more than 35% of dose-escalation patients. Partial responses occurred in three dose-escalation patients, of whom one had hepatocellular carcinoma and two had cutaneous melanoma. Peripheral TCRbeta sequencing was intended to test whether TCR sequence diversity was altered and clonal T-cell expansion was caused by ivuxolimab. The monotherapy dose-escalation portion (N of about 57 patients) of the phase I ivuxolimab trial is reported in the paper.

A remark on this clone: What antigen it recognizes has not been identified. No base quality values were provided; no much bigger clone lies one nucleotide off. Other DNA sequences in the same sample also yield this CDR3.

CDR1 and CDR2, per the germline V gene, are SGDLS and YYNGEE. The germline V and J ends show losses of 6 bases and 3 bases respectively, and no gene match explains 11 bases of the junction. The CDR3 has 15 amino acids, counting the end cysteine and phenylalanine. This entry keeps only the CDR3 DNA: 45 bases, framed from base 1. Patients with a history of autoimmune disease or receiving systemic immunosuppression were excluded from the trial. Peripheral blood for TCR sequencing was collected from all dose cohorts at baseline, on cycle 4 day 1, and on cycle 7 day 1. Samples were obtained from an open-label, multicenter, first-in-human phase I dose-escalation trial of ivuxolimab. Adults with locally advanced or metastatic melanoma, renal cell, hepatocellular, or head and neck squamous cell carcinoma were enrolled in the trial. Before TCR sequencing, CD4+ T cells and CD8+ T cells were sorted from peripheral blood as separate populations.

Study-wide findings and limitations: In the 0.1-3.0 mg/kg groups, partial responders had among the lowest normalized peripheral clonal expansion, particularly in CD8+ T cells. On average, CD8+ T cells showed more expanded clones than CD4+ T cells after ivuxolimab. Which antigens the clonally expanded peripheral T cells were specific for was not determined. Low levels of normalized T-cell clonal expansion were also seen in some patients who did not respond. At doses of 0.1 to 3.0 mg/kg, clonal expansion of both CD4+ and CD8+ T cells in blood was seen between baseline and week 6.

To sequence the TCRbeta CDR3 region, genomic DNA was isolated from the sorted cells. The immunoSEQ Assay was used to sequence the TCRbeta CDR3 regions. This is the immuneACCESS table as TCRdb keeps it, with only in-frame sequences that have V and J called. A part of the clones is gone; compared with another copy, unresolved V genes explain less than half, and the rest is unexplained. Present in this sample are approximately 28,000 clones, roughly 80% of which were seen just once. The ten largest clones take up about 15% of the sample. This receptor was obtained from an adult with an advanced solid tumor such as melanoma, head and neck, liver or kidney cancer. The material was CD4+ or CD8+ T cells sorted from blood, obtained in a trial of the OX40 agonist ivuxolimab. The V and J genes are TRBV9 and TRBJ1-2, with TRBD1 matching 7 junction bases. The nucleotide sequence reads TGTGCCAGCACCTTTGGGACAGCTCCTTACTATGGCTACACCTTC. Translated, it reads CASTFGTAPYYGYTF.